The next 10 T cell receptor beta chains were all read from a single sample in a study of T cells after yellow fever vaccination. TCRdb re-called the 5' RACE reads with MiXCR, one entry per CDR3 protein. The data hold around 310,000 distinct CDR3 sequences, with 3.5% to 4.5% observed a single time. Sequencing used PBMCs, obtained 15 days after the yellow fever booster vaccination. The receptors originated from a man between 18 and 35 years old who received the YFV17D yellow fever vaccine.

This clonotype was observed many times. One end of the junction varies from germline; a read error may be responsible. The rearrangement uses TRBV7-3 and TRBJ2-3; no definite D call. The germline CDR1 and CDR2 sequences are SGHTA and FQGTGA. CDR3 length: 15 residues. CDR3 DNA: TGTGCCAGCAGCCTAACAAGCTACAGCACAGATACGCAGTATTTT. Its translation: CASSLTSYSTDTQYF.

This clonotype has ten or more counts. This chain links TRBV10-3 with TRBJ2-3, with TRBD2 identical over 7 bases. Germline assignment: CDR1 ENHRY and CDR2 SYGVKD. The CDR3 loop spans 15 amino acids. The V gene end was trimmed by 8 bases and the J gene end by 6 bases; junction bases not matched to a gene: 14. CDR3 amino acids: CAIRPLSGDADTQYF. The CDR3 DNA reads TGTGCCATCCGGCCCCTCAGCGGGGACGCCGATACGCAGTATTTT.

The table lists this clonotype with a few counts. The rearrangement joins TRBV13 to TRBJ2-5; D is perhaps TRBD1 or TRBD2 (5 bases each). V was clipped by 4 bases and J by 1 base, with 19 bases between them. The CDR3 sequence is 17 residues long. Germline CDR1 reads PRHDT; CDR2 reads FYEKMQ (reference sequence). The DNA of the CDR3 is TGTGCCAGCAGCTCCCGATTGAGGGGTGTTTTCCAAGAGACCCAGTACTTC. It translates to CASSSRLRGVFQETQYF.

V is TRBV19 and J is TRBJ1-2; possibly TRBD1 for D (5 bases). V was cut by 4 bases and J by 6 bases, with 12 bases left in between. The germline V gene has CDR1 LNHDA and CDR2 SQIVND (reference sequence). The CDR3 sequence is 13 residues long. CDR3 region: CASSTPPRDGYTF. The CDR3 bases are TGTGCCAGTAGTACCCCCCCCAGGGATGGCTACACCTTC.

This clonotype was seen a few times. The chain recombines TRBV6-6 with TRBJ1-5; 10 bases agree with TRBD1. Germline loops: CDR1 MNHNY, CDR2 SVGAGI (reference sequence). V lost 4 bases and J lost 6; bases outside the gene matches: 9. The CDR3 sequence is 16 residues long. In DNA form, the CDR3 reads TGTGCCAGCAGTTTGCCCCGGGACAGGGGAAGTCAGCCCCAGCATTTT. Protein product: CASSLPRDRGSQPQHF.

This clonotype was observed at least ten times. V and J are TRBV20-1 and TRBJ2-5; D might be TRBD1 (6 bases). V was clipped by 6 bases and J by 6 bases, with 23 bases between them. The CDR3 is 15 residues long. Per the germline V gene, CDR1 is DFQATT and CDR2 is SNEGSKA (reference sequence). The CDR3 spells CSARLVGGPGKTQYF. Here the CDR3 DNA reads TGCAGTGCCCGCCTTGTTGGGGGCCCGGGGAAGACCCAGTACTTC.

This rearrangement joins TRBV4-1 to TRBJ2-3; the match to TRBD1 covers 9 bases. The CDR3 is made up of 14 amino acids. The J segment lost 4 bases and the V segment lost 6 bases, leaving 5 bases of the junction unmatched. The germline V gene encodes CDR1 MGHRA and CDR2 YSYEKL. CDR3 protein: CASRPGTGSDTQYF. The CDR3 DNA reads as TGCGCCAGCAGACCCGGGACAGGGTCAGATACGCAGTATTTT.

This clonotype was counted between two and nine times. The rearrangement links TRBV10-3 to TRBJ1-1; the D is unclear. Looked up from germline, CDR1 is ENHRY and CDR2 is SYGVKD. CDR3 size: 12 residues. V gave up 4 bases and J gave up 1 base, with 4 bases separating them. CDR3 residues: CAISGPNTEAFF. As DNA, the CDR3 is TGTGCCATCAGTGGACCGAACACTGAAGCTTTCTTT.

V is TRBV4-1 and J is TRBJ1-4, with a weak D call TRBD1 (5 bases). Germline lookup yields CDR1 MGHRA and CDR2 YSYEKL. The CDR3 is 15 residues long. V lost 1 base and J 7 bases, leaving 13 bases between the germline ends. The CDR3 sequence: CASSQGGGGFEKLFF. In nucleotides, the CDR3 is TGCGCCAGCAGCCAAGGGGGCGGGGGTTTTGAAAAACTGTTTTTT.

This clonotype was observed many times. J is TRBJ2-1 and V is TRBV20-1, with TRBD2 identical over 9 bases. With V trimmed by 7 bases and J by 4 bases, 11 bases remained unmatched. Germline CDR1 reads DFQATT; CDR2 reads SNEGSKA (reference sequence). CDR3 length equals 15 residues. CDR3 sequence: CSVQGSGGHYNEQFF. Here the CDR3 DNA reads TGCAGTGTCCAAGGCAGCGGGGGGCATTACAATGAGCAGTTCTTC.